The clone carrying this TCR beta chain was detected only a few times. Its antigen is not known. Germline assignment: CDR1 MNHEY and CDR2 SVGEGT. The CDR3 has 14 amino acids. Trimming cost V 2 bases and J 5 bases, with 10 bases left between them. Primed by a sample-barcoded 5' primer and a J-beta primer mix, a second PCR proceeded for roughly 7 to 12 cycles. TCRdb independently ran MiXCR on the 5' RACE reads; one entry per CDR3 protein. The sample holds 1.5 million or so distinct CDR3 sequences, around two fifths seen once. The data were taken from a study of blood T cells in healthy people across ages. The study's findings and limits: Long-lived donors had more naive CD4+ cells and higher diversity than aged donors. Diversity estimates from one million T cells were considered underestimates.

This sequence was found in a woman under 30 in good health. The sequencing input was blood. This chain links TRBV6-2 or TRBV6-3 with TRBJ2-1; D is undetermined. The CDR3 here is CASSYGQLDNEQFF. CDR3 coding DNA: TGTGCCAGCAGTTACGGTCAGCTAGACAATGAGCAGTTCTTC.